Listed below are T cell receptor beta chains from one sample, sequenced in a study of blood T cell repertoires in COVID-19. Sequencing used immunoSEQ multiplex PCR; TCRdb keeps in-frame clones, though not all of them. The table lists some 250,000 clones, approximately 86% of them singletons, with more than 6% in the top ten. The sequenced sample was peripheral blood. Every receptor here comes from a man in his 60s who had recovered from COVID-19. Each CDR3 is given with its conserved first and last residue. Each record gives: V gene, clone size, CDR3 protein. Size is stated for part of the rows, as once, few or many counts, or as a class when the clone is expanded.

V gene: TRBV6-5
clone size: .
CDR3 protein: CASSYSGGQLSGYTF

V gene: TRBV30
clone size: .
CDR3 protein: CAWGNPGQPQHF

V gene: TRBV18
clone size: .
CDR3 protein: CASSPAAGASYEQYF

V gene: TRBV19
clone size: .
CDR3 protein: CASSIDYLGRGPDQPQHF

V gene: TRBV6-5
clone size: .
CDR3 protein: CASTRLAGGPGELFF

V gene: TRBV27
clone size: few
CDR3 protein: CASSSYRTAYEQYF

V gene: TRBV30
clone size: .
CDR3 protein: CAWRRDNKNIQYF

V gene: TRBV28
clone size: .
CDR3 protein: CASSLYRISNQPQHF

V gene: TRBV5-1
clone size: .
CDR3 protein: CASSKGASAYEQYF

V gene: TRBV9
clone size: .
CDR3 protein: CASSVEQTRGSPLHF

V gene: TRBV30
clone size: .
CDR3 protein: CAWDDRGEEQYF

V gene: TRBV11-2
clone size: .
CDR3 protein: CASSRPGGQNTGELFF

V gene: TRBV6-5
clone size: .
CDR3 protein: CASTLETGRLETQYF

V gene: TRBV5-4
clone size: once
CDR3 protein: CASSASAGSFSGNTIYF

V gene: TRBV6-5
clone size: .
CDR3 protein: CASSRSGVYEQYF

V gene: TRBV19
clone size: .
CDR3 protein: CASSTRTGGLFLPGANVLTF

V gene: TRBV5-5
clone size: .
CDR3 protein: CASSFPEGANTGELFF

V gene: TRBV4-2
clone size: once
CDR3 protein: CASSPRGANSYEQYF

V gene: TRBV14
clone size: .
CDR3 protein: CASSKNRAHYNEQFF

V gene: TRBV5-6
clone size: .
CDR3 protein: CASSGWTSGLVAGETQYF

V gene: TRBV4-1
clone size: few
CDR3 protein: CASSQDPLQGNQPQHF

V gene: TRBV28
clone size: .
CDR3 protein: CASSLYRGTYNEQFF

V gene: TRBV10-3
clone size: .
CDR3 protein: CAITGQVGSEQFF

V gene: TRBV11-2
clone size: .
CDR3 protein: CASSQDRYSNQPQHF

V gene: TRBV27
clone size: .
CDR3 protein: CASSLLGQAYEQYF

V gene: TRBV24-1
clone size: .
CDR3 protein: CATRGQSYNEQFF

V gene: TRBV11-1
clone size: .
CDR3 protein: CASSLVGTGGQELFF

V gene: TRBV6-5
clone size: .
CDR3 protein: CASSYVAGNSYNEQFF

V gene: TRBV5-1
clone size: .
CDR3 protein: CASSFGGGPQNTIYF

V gene: TRBV27
clone size: once
CDR3 protein: CATRLTAPEADTQYF

V gene: TRBV5-1
clone size: .
CDR3 protein: CASSYRGPNTGELFF

V gene: TRBV7-9
clone size: .
CDR3 protein: CATWPTEAFF

V gene: TRBV18
clone size: .
CDR3 protein: CASSPGQGIEPGANVLTF

V gene: TRBV27
clone size: .
CDR3 protein: CASSLWTPGELNTEAFF

V gene: TRBV7-2
clone size: .
CDR3 protein: CASSFFHSQQEAFF

V gene: TRBV19
clone size: .
CDR3 protein: CASRPQNSYEQYF

V gene: TRBV18
clone size: .
CDR3 protein: CASSNLGDYNQPQHF

V gene: TRBV3-1/TRBV3-2
clone size: .
CDR3 protein: CASSQTSGGAHEQFF

V gene: TRBV11-3
clone size: few
CDR3 protein: CASSLDLQGNTEAFF

V gene: TRBV10-3
clone size: .
CDR3 protein: CAIKTSGGVDTQYF

V gene: TRBV4-2
clone size: once
CDR3 protein: CASSQDWTGATEAFF

V gene: TRBV7-2
clone size: .
CDR3 protein: CASSQDRNYGYTF

V gene: TRBV5-1
clone size: few
CDR3 protein: CASRYEQGSGELFF

V gene: TRBV5-4
clone size: .
CDR3 protein: CASSRTSGANTGELFF

V gene: TRBV3-1/TRBV3-2
clone size: .
CDR3 protein: CASSYLGGAGELFF

V gene: TRBV28
clone size: .
CDR3 protein: CATGLPMGGYTF

V gene: TRBV7-2
clone size: once
CDR3 protein: CASSLGSHHTDTQYF

V gene: TRBV19
clone size: .
CDR3 protein: CASSPRQGIRGRDSNQPQHF

V gene: TRBV4-1
clone size: once
CDR3 protein: CASSQGRDLGQPQHF

V gene: TRBV6-5
clone size: .
CDR3 protein: CASSRPLPGIYTF

V gene: TRBV4-2
clone size: .
CDR3 protein: CASSQARGGLEGNYGYTF

V gene: TRBV27
clone size: .
CDR3 protein: CASSLTGGGQPQHF

V gene: TRBV5-1
clone size: once
CDR3 protein: CASSFGLAGAYLSYEQYF